This T cell receptor beta chain emerged from a study of beta chain features in type 1 diabetes. Study-wide results and limits: When VDJ junctions were examined, type 1 diabetes patients showed fewer insertions and more deletions. Reads derived from cDNA could over-represent cells showing high TCR expression. Any HLA type influence on TCRB rearrangement was left unresolved here.

CD4+ naive, central memory, regulatory and stem cell-like memory cells were sorted via CD45RO/CCR7/CD25/CD127/CD95/CD27. Expressed TCRB transcripts were sequenced because the entire RNA isolate underwent reverse transcription. Profiled with immunoSEQ multiplex PCR; TCRdb holds only in-frame clones, not every one. The repertoire consists of 240,000 or so clones, with 25% to 30% occurring once and the leading ten covering around 4%. The CDR3 is 16 amino acids. CDR1 and CDR2 (germline): MNHNS, SASEGT. The V end lost 4 bases, the J end lost 6 bases, and 19 bases lay between the germline ends. With respect to this clone: Its antigen is not identified.

This chain uses TRBV6-1 with TRBJ1-5; D unresolved. Sequenced material: central memory CD4+ T cells from blood. The source of this sequence is a young man in good health. This chain's CDR3 is CASSVRASPGGQPQHF. The CDR3 DNA is TGTGCCAGCAGTGTGAGGGCCTCCCCGGGAGGTCAGCCCCAGCATTTT.